This T cell receptor beta chain was observed in a study of blood T cell repertoires in COVID-19. As for the study in general: COVID-19 samples from acute and convalescent phases originated in the United States, Italy and Spain.

Sequencing was performed with immunoSEQ multiplex PCR; in TCRdb, only in-frame clones are kept and a portion is missing. The sample lists some 180,000 clones, 82% occurring once. Sequencing was performed on PBMCs or T cells enriched from blood (not recorded which). This TCR came from a woman aged 60 to 75 with acute COVID-19.

As DNA, the CDR3 is TGTGCCATCAGCGACAGGGGCAATGAAAAACTGTTTTTT. This translates into CAISDRGNEKLFF. The chain couples TRBV10-3 to TRBJ1-4, with TRBD1 matching 8 bases. The CDR3 has 13 amino acids. Unmatched junction bases numbered 2, after V lost 6 bases and J lost 5 bases. Germline CDR1 reads ENHRY; CDR2 reads SYGVKD.